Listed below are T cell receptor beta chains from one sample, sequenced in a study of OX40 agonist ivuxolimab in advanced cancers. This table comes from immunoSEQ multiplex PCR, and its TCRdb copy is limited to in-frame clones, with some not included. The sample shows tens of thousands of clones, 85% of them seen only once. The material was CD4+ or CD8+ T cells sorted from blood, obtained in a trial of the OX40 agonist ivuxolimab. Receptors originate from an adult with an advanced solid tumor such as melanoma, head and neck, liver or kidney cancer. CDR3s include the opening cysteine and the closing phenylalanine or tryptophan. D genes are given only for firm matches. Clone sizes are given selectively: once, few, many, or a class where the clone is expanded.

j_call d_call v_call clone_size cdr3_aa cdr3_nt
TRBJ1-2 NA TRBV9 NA CASSVVSGMGTDYGYTF TGTGCCAGCAGCGTAGTTTCGGGTATGGGGACGGACTATGGCTACACCTTC
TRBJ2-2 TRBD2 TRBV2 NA CARGGLAGPNTGELFF TGTGCCAGAGGAGGACTAGCGGGCCCGAACACCGGGGAGCTGTTTTTT
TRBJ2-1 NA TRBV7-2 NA CASSLAAGNEQFF TGTGCCAGCAGCTTAGCAGCGGGCAATGAGCAGTTCTTC
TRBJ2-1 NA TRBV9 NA CASSPVGSQPEFF TGTGCCAGCAGCCCCGTAGGTTCCCAACCTGAGTTCTTC
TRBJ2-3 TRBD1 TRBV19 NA CASSTWTGNTDTQYF TGTGCCAGTAGTACGTGGACAGGTAACACAGATACGCAGTATTTT
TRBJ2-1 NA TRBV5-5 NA CASSLSWEQFF TGTGCCAGCAGCCTCAGTTGGGAGCAGTTCTTC
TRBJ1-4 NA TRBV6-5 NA CASSYSTPGTNEKLFF TGTGCCAGCAGTTACTCGACGCCGGGGACTAATGAAAAACTGTTTTTT
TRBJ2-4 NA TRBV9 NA CASSTGNIQYF TGTGCCAGCAGCACCGGAAACATTCAGTACTTC
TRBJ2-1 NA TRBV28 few CASNWGNKDEQFF TGTGCCAGCAATTGGGGTAATAAGGATGAGCAGTTCTTC
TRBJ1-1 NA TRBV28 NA CASLPIENTEAFF TGTGCCAGCCTACCGATCGAGAACACTGAAGCTTTCTTT
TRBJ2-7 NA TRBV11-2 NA CASSLIEGGNEQYF TGTGCCAGCAGCTTAATAGAAGGGGGGAACGAGCAGTACTTC
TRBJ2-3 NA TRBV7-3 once CASSLGASLLTDTQYF TGTGCCAGCAGCTTAGGGGCTTCTCTCCTCACAGATACGCAGTATTTT
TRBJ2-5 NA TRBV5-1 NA CASSWDTQTYQETQYF TGCGCCAGCAGCTGGGACACTCAGACGTACCAAGAGACCCAGTACTTC
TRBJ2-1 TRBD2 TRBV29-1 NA CSAYGGLPSYNEQFF TGCAGCGCCTACGGGGGACTACCATCCTACAATGAGCAGTTCTTC
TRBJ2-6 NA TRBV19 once CASSTDWDLSGANVLTF TGTGCCAGTAGTACGGACTGGGATCTTTCTGGGGCCAACGTCCTGACTTTC